This T cell receptor beta chain was retrieved from a study of blood T cell repertoires in COVID-19. Turning to the study itself: Samples representing acute and convalescent COVID-19 were sourced from the United States, Italy and Spain.

From germline, CDR1 is LGHDT and CDR2 YNNKEL (reference sequence). The CDR3 runs to 15 residues. V lost 1 base and J lost 10, with 14 bases in between. As processed by the authors: It was from reference gene primer amplification that nucleated cell counts were estimated. Produced via immunoSEQ multiplex PCR; TCRdb's table is partial and in-frame only. The V and J calls and the clone size are those of that table, but D and trimming were determined from the DNA. The data show a few hundred thousand clones, approximately 80% seen once. The chain joins TRBV3-1 (or the pseudogene TRBV3-2) to TRBJ1-6; maybe TRBD1 (5 bases). The clonotype originates from a human donor in a cohort sampled during active COVID-19. The sequencing sample was made of peripheral blood. Here the CDR3 reads CASSQVLGLGSPLHF. The CDR3 nucleotides read TGTGCCAGCAGCCAAGTTCTGGGGCTTGGGTCACCCCTCCACTTT.